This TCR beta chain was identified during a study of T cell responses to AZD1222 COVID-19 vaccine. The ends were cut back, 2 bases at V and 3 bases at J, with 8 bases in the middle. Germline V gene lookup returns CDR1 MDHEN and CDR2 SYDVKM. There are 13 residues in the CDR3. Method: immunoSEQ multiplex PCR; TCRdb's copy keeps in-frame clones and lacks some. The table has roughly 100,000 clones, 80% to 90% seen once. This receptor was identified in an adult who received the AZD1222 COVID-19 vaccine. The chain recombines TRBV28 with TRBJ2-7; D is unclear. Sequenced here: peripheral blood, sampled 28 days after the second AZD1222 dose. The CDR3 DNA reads TGTGCCAGCAGTTTAGAGGCGTACTACGAGCAGTACTTC. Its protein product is CASSLEAYYEQYF. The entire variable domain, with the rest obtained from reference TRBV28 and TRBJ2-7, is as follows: DVKVTQSSRYLVKRTGEKVFLECVQDMDHENMFWYRQDPGLGLRLIYFSYDVKMKEKGDIPEGYSVSREKKERFSLILESASTNQTSMYLCASSLEAYYEQYFGPGTRLTVT.